A single sample is the source of the 19 T cell receptor beta chains below, sequenced in a study of shared clonotypes between healthy human individuals. Measured with immunoSEQ multiplex PCR; TCRdb has only the in-frame clones, and not every one. Here the sample spans about 490,000 clones, almost 80% being singletons. Sequencing input: PBMCs. These TCRs come from a middle-aged woman in good health. Some clones in this sample may be carry-over from other donors' samples.

This rearrangement joins TRBV7-2 to TRBJ2-5; 8 bases match TRBD1. The V segment lost 5 bases and the J segment 5 bases; nucleotides outside the gene matches: 7. Germline V gene sequence: CDR1 SGHTA, CDR2 FQGNSA. The length of the CDR3 is 14 residues. This chain's CDR3 is CASSPRTGRETQYF. DNA for the CDR3: TGTGCCAGCAGCCCGCGGACAGGGAGGGAGACCCAGTACTTC.

V gene TRBV7-2 combines with J gene TRBJ1-5, with a possible D match to TRBD1 (6 bases). The CDR3 spans 19 residues. Trimming took 2 bases from V and 0 from J, leaving 20 bases between them. Per the germline V gene, CDR1 is SGHTA and CDR2 is FQGNSA. In DNA, the CDR3 is TGTGCCAGCAGCTTAATTTCAGGGGACCTCCTTTATAGCAATCAGCCCCAGCATTTT. It encodes CASSLISGDLLYSNQPQHF. The full variable domain, rest sourced from reference TRBV7-2 and TRBJ1-5, is GAGVSQSPSNKVTEKGKDVELRCDPISGHTALYWYRQSLGQGLEFLIYFQGNSAPDKSGLPSDRFSAERTGGSVSTLTIQRTQQEDSAVYLCASSLISGDLLYSNQPQHFGDGTRLSIL.

This chain links TRBV27 with TRBJ2-6; weak D call: TRBD1 (6 bases). The CDR3 runs to 19 residues. Germline lookup yields CDR1 MNHEY and CDR2 SMNVEV (reference sequence). V was clipped by 0 bases and J by 0 bases, with 15 bases between them. Here the CDR3 reads CASSLSLGQLLSGANVLTF. DNA for the CDR3: TGTGCCAGCAGTTTATCCCTCGGACAGCTCCTCTCTGGGGCCAACGTCCTGACTTTC.

The rearrangement uses TRBV19 and TRBJ2-3, with TRBD2 matching over 9 bases. The V segment lost 2 bases and the J segment 2 bases; nucleotides outside the gene matches: 5. The CDR3 spans 16 residues. Germline V gene sequence: CDR1 LNHDA, CDR2 SQIVND (reference sequence). The CDR3 spells CASSISSGSPTDTQYF. As DNA, the CDR3 is TGTGCCAGTAGTATAAGTAGCGGGAGTCCCACAGATACGCAGTATTTT.

In the case of this clone: A read error may explain this, as a much larger clone is one base away. The chain employs TRBV27 and TRBJ2-7; 7 nucleotides agree with TRBD1. CDR3 length: 15 residues. Germline lookup yields CDR1 MNHEY and CDR2 SMNVEV (reference sequence). The CDR3 coding sequence is TGTGCCAGCAGTCGACGCCCGGGACAGAAATACGATCAGTACTTC. It yields the protein CASSRRPGQKYDQYF.

With regard to this clone: A junction end diverges from the germline sequence, so it may reflect a read error. The sample carries other DNA sequences with the same CDR3. This sequence joins TRBV5-8 and TRBJ2-5, with 9 bases aligning to TRBD1. The length of the CDR3 is 15 residues. CDR1 is SGHTS, CDR2 YDEGEE, per germline. This CDR3 is CASSLFGGQGKTQYF. The CDR3 DNA reads TGTGCCAGCAGCTTGTTCGGGGGACAGGGAAAGACCCAATACTTC.

This clone was observed a single time. The chain couples TRBV23-1 to TRBJ2-7; 10 positions match TRBD1. TRBV23-1 is assigned to the ORF class and has an uncertain function. The CDR3 is 15 residues long. The V and J ends lost 2 bases and 4 bases, in that order; junction bases with no gene match: 5. The CDR3 DNA follows: TGCGCCAGCAGTCAACCGGGACAGGGGATGTACGAGCAGTACTTC. It yields the protein CASSQPGQGMYEQYF.

V is TRBV29-1 and J is TRBJ1-2; D not resolved. CDR1 SQVTM and CDR2 ANQGSEA come from the germline V gene. The CDR3 runs to 11 residues. Trimming shortened V by 2 bases and J by 8 bases, and 9 bases separated the two germline ends. This chain's CDR3 is CSVERAGGYTF. The DNA for the CDR3 is TGCAGCGTTGAAAGAGCGGGGGGCTACACCTTC.

This chain joins TRBV28 and TRBJ2-3, with 13 nucleotides matching TRBD2. V was pared by 7 bases and J by 4 bases, with 8 bases of the junction left unmatched. The germline gives CDR1 MDHEN, CDR2 SYDVKM. The CDR3 runs to 16 residues. The CDR3 nucleotides are TGTGCCAGCACCCTACTAGCGGGAGGGCCTCCAGATACGCAGTATTTT. Translated: CASTLLAGGPPDTQYF.

This clone was seen a handful of times. CDR3 DNA sequence: TGTGCCAGCAGCCCCTGGGGGTGGCAGGGGTCCTACGAGCAGTACTTC. Its protein product is CASSPWGWQGSYEQYF. This chain joins TRBV14 and TRBJ2-7, with D perhaps matching TRBD1 (6 bases). The CDR3 has 16 residues. Trimming cost V 4 bases and J 1 base, with 17 bases left between them. In germline, CDR1 is SGHDN, CDR2 FVKESK.

This clone showed up just a few times. The CDR3 spells CASQTGGNRDSPLHF. For the CDR3, the DNA is TGTGCCAGCCAAACAGGGGGCAATAGGGATTCACCCCTCCACTTT. The chain couples TRBV28 to TRBJ1-6; 9 bases are shared with TRBD1. V shed 8 bases and J 8 bases; nucleotides not matched to a gene: 10. CDR1 MDHEN and CDR2 SYDVKM come from the germline V gene. This CDR3 is 15 amino acids long.

This clone has only one observation. This chain links TRBV29-1 with TRBJ2-3, with a possible D match to TRBD2 (7 bases). The CDR3 loop spans 16 amino acids. The V end lost 3 bases, the J end lost 0 bases, and 16 bases lay between the germline ends. CDR1 SQVTM and CDR2 ANQGSEA come from the germline V gene. The CDR3 region has the DNA TGCAGCGTTGAGGGGGGGCCGATTATTAGCACAGATACGCAGTATTTT. This sequence encodes CSVEGGPIISTDTQYF.

The chain combines TRBV28 with TRBJ2-1, with TRBD2 matching 12 bases. Germline V gene lookup returns CDR1 MDHEN and CDR2 SYDVKM. The V gene end was trimmed by 5 bases and the J gene end by 0 bases; junction bases not matched to a gene: 14. The CDR3 extends over 20 amino acids. CDR3 DNA sequence: TGTGCCAGCAGTCTTTCCCTAGCGGGAGGGCCGATCTCCTCCTACAATGAGCAGTTCTTC. Its protein product is CASSLSLAGGPISSYNEQFF. Drawing the rest from reference TRBV28 and TRBJ2-1, the complete variable domain is DVKVTQSSRYLVKRTGEKVFLECVQDMDHENMFWYRQDPGLGLRLIYFSYDVKMKEKGDIPEGYSVSREKKERFSLILESASTNQTSMYLCASSLSLAGGPISSYNEQFFGPGTRLTVL.

This chain links TRBV19 with TRBJ2-7, with 10 bases fitting TRBD2. The germline V gene has CDR1 LNHDA and CDR2 SQIVND (reference sequence). V gave up 3 bases and J gave up 4 bases; unmatched junction bases: 6. This CDR3 is 15 amino acids long. In DNA form, the CDR3 reads TGTGCCAGTAGTATGGGACTAGCGAGAATATACGAGCAGTACTTC. Residues: CASSMGLARIYEQYF.

This clone has just a few counts. This chain uses TRBV10-3 with TRBJ1-5, with a possible D match to TRBD1 (5 bases). The CDR3 consists of 14 residues. From germline, CDR1 is ENHRY and CDR2 SYGVKD. V dropped 11 bases and J dropped 0 bases, with 14 bases sitting between them. The CDR3 protein is CAAQTDDSNQPQHF. CDR3 nucleotide sequence: TGTGCCGCCCAGACAGATGATAGCAATCAGCCCCAGCATTTT.

The chain has TRBV15 and TRBJ2-7; weak D call: TRBD1 (5 bases). The V and J ends lost 4 bases and 0 bases respectively, with 13 bases between them. The CDR3 runs to 15 residues. CDR1 is LNHNV and CDR2 is YYDKDF in the germline V gene (reference sequence). For the CDR3, the DNA is TGTGCCACCAGCATAAACCGACAGACCTCCTACGAGCAGTACTTC. Amino acids: CATSINRQTSYEQYF.

The rearrangement links TRBV2 to TRBJ2-5; D gene ambiguous. The CDR3 has 12 residues. V lost 5 bases and J lost 5, with 9 bases in between. From germline, CDR1 is SNHLY and CDR2 FYNNEI. The DNA for the CDR3 is TGTGCCAGCAGTCGCGCCCAGGAGACCCAGTACTTC. It translates to CASSRAQETQYF.

This chain links TRBV9 with TRBJ2-1; the match to TRBD2 covers 11 bases. This CDR3 is 15 amino acids long. CDR1 and CDR2 (germline): SGDLS, YYNGEE. V trimming: 1 base; J trimming: 8 bases; junction bases outside the gene matches: 5. The CDR3 sequence is CASSVTSGSFDEQFF. The DNA for the CDR3 is TGTGCCAGCAGCGTAACTAGCGGGAGCTTCGATGAGCAGTTCTTC.

The J gene is TRBJ1-2, the V gene TRBV7-9; D is ambiguous. Germline V lookup: CDR1 SEHNR, CDR2 FQNEAQ (reference sequence). The CDR3 is made up of 14 amino acids. The V and J ends lost 7 bases and 4 bases respectively, with 16 bases between them. CDR3 in DNA: TGTGCCAGCACCACCGGAACTCGGGGCTATGGCTACACCTTC. Its translation is CASTTGTRGYGYTF.